Included here is one T cell receptor beta chain sequence, with context. Everyone who donated was a Caucasian adult who lived in Nashville, Tennessee. The germline V gene has CDR1 MNHEY and CDR2 SMNVEV (reference sequence). The CDR3 contains 14 residues. Deletions cut 6 bases from V and 2 bases from J, with 10 bases between. This sample is part of a study of shared clonotypes between healthy human individuals. The method was immunoSEQ multiplex PCR; TCRdb's version includes in-frame clones alone and lacks a portion of them. The sample includes 850,000 to 1,200,000 clones, 60% to 80% seen only once; the top ten take around 1.5%.

The receptor was derived from a man younger than 35 in good health. The V and J genes are TRBV27 and TRBJ2-2; D possibly corresponds to TRBD1 (6 bases). Material: memory CD4+ T cells sorted from blood. Regarding subset: CD45RA-negative fraction. The CDR3 loop is CASRDRTNTGELFF. Written as DNA, the CDR3 is TGTGCCAGCAGGGACAGAACTAACACCGGGGAGCTGTTTTTT.